This TCR beta chain was captured in a study of patients and donors after allogeneic stem cell transplantation. TCRdb re-analysed the RT-PCR reads in MiXCR, keeping a single row per CDR3 protein. This sample has approximately 57,000 distinct CDR3 sequences; roughly 14% occur once, and the top ten carry under 40%. Looked up from germline, CDR1 is SGHTA and CDR2 is FQGNSA. The CDR3 has 15 amino acids. Trimming removed 2 bases from V and 2 bases from J, with 11 bases in between. The V and J genes are TRBV7-2 and TRBJ2-3; D may be TRBD2 (7 bases). This TCR was sampled from a human donor who was either an allogeneic HSCT recipient or a stem cell or donor lymphocyte infusion donor (not recorded which). It is not recorded whose cells these are; they may come from a transplant donor. The sequenced material came from blood, either unsorted or a sorted T cell fraction (not recorded which). CDR3: CASSLFAGATDTQYF. CDR3 coding DNA: TGTGCCAGCAGCTTATTCGCGGGGGCCACAGATACGCAGTATTTT. The full variable domain, with the rest looked up from reference TRBV7-2 and TRBJ2-3, is GAGVSQSPSNKVTEKGKDVELRCDPISGHTALYWYRQSLGQGLEFLIYFQGNSAPDKSGLPSDRFSAERTGGSVSTLTIQRTQQEDSAVYLCASSLFAGATDTQYFGPGTRLTVL.